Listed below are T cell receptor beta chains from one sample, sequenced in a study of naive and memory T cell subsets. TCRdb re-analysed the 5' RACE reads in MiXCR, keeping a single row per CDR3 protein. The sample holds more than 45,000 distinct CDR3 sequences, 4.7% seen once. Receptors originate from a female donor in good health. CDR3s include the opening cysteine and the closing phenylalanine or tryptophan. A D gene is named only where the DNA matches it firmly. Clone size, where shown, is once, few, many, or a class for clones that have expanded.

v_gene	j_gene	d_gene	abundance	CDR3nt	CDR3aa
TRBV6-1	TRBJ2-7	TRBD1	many	TGTGCCAGCACCTCCCGGACAGGGGGCTACGAGCAGTACTTC	CASTSRTGGYEQYF
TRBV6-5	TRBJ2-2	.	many	TGTGCCAGCAGTTTAAGGGGTTCCGGGGAGCTGTTTTTT	CASSLRGSGELFF
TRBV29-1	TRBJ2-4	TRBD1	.	TGCAGCGGAAAAGGGGGCGCAAAAAACATTCAGTACTTC	CSGKGGAKNIQYF
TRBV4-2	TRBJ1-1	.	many	TGTGCCAGCCGACCACAGGGAGGGACTGAAGCTTTCTTT	CASRPQGGTEAFF
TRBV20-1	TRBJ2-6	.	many	TGCAGTGCTAGAAGCGGTCCTGGGGCCAACGTCCTGACTTTC	CSARSGPGANVLTF
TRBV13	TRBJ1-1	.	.	TGTGCCAGCAGCTTTGGTCGGGTGAACACTGAAGCTTTCTTT	CASSFGRVNTEAFF
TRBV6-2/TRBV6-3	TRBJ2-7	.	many	TGTGCCAGCAGTTCGAGAAGGGAGTTTGAGCAGTACTTC	CASSSRREFEQYF
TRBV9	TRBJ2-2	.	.	TGTGCCAGCAGCGTAGCCGGTGTGAACGGGGAGCTGTTTTTT	CASSVAGVNGELFF
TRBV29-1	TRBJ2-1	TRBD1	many	TGCAGCGTTGAAGTCACCGGGACAGCTACCTCCTACAATGAGCAGTTCTTC	CSVEVTGTATSYNEQFF
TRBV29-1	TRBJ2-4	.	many	TGCAGCGCCGTATCCCTCGTGGCCAAAAACATTCAGTACTTC	CSAVSLVAKNIQYF
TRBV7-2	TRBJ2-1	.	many	TGTGCCAGCAGCTTGAGTCCCGGTATTTACAATGAGCAGTTCTTC	CASSLSPGIYNEQFF
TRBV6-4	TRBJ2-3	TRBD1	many	TGTGCCAGCAGTGACGGAACAGGGGGCGCAGATACGCAGTATTTT	CASSDGTGGADTQYF
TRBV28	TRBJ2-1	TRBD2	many	TGTGCCAGCAGCCCCTCCGGGACTAGCGGGAGGGCGAGGGGGGGTGAGCAGTTCTTC	CASSPSGTSGRARGGEQFF
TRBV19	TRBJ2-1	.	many	TGTGCCAGTAGTAATATCCATGAGCAGTTCTTC	CASSNIHEQFF
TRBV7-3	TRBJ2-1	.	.	TGTGCCAGCAGCTTAAGAGGAGGCCAGTACAATGAGCAGTTCTTC	CASSLRGGQYNEQFF
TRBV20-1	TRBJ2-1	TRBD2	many	TGCAGTGCCCGACTAGCGGGAGTCTATGAGCAGTTCTTC	CSARLAGVYEQFF
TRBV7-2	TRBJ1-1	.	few	TGTGCCAGCAGCTTGAAACAGAACACTGAAGCTTTCTTT	CASSLKQNTEAFF
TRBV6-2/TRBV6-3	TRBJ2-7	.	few	TGTGCCAGCAGTTACACCGGCGGCGGTTACGAGCAGTACTTC	CASSYTGGGYEQYF
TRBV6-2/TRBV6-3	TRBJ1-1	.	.	TGTGCCAGCAGTCCGTGGACAGCCTATATGAACACTGAAGCTTTATTT	CASSPWTAYMNTEALF
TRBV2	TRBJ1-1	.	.	TGTGCCAGCGCCGAGGATATCGGCACTGAAGCTTTCTTT	CASAEDIGTEAFF
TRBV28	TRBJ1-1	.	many	TGTGCCAGCGAGGGGCGAAGGAACACTGAAGCTTTCTTT	CASEGRRNTEAFF
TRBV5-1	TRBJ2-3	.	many	TGCGCCAGCAGCCCGGGGACCATCACAGATACGCAGTATTTT	CASSPGTITDTQYF
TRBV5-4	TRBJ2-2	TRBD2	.	TGTGCCAGCAGCTTAGTCCGTCTAGCGGGCTACTCGATGGGTGCCGGGGAGCTGTTTTTT	CASSLVRLAGYSMGAGELFF
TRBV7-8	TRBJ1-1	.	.	TGTGCCAGCAGATCAGGAGTGAACACTGAAGCTTTCTTT	CASRSGVNTEAFF
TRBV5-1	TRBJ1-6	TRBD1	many	TGCGCCAGCAGCTTGGAGGGACAGGCTAATTCACCCCTCCACTTT	CASSLEGQANSPLHF
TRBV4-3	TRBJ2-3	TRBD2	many	TGCGCCAGCAGCCAAGATTATGGCGGGAGTTTTTCAGATACGCAGTATTTT	CASSQDYGGSFSDTQYF
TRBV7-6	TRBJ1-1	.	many	TGTGCCAGCAGCGCCGAGGGTTACACTGAAGCTTTCTTT	CASSAEGYTEAFF
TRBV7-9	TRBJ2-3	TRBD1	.	TGTGCCAGCAGCTTATCAGGACAGGCAGATACGCAGTATTTT	CASSLSGQADTQYF
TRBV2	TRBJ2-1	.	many	TGTGCCAGCAGGACCCTGGGGGGAGTCGGCAATGAGCAGTTCTTC	CASRTLGGVGNEQFF
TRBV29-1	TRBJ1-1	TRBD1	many	TGCAGCGTTATGACAGGGGGGAACACTGAAGCTTTCTTT	CSVMTGGNTEAFF
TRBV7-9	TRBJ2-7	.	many	TGTGCCAGCAGCCCCTGGGGAGCCTCCGAGCAGTACTTC	CASSPWGASEQYF
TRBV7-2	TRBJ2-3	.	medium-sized	TGTGCCAGCAGCCAAGGACACACAGATACGCAGTATTTT	CASSQGHTDTQYF
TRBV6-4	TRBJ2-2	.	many	TGTGCCAGCAGTTCTAGCGCGGACACCGGGGAGCTGTTTTTT	CASSSSADTGELFF
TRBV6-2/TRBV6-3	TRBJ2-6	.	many	TGTGCCAGCAGTTACGGGGCCAACGTCCTGACTTTC	CASSYGANVLTF
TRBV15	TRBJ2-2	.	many	TGTGCCACCAGCAGAGATTATTGGAGCGAGGACGACACCGGGGAGCTGTTTTTT	CATSRDYWSEDDTGELFF
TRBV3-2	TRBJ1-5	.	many	TGTGCCAGCAGCCAAGAACCGGGACAGGGGTTTAGCAATCAGCCCCAGCATTTT	CASSQEPGQGFSNQPQHF
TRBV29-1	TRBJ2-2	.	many	TGCAGCGTTTTGGGCGGAACGAACACCGGGGAGCTGTTTTTT	CSVLGGTNTGELFF